This T cell receptor beta chain was obtained from a study of shared clonotypes between healthy human individuals. Repertoires were generated with immunoSEQ multiplex PCR, while TCRdb's copy carries only in-frame clones and drops some. The data hold some 200,000 clones, with 90% to 95% observed a single time. Concerning this clone: Its specificity is unknown.

Regarding the study as a whole: Among four donors, approximately 5% of naive CD4 clonotypes were found in common. In contrast to clonotypes shared by all four donors, non-shared clonotypes had lower generation probabilities.

J was trimmed by 4 bases and V by 9 bases; bases with no gene match: 11. The CDR3 is 14 residues long. Looked up from germline, CDR1 is MDHEN and CDR2 is SYDVKM. Sample: naive CD4+ T cells sorted from blood. Regarding subset: CD45RA+ positively selected. This rearrangement joins TRBV28 to TRBJ2-7; 8 positions match TRBD1. This sequence originates from a woman in her twenties or thirties in good health. The chain's CDR3 is CASHPGQVEYEQYF. The CDR3 coding sequence is TGTGCCAGTCATCCGGGACAGGTCGAATACGAGCAGTACTTC.